Presented here are 22 T cell receptor beta chains from one specimen sequenced in a study of beta chain features in type 1 diabetes. Expressed TCRB transcripts were sequenced because the isolated RNA had all been reverse transcribed beforehand. The table came from immunoSEQ multiplex PCR; TCRdb's copy has only in-frame clones and leaves some out. The data show about 150,000 clones, approximately 9.1% seen once. The specimen sequenced was central memory CD4+ T cells from blood. The receptor set was obtained from a woman younger than 30 in good health.

This clone has a count of ten or more. CDR3 amino acids: CASSRGQAPNTEAFF. Here the CDR3 DNA reads TGTGCCAGTAGTAGAGGACAGGCTCCTAACACTGAAGCTTTCTTT. The rearrangement uses TRBV19 and TRBJ1-1; 7 bases align to TRBD1. Looked up from germline, CDR1 is LNHDA and CDR2 is SQIVND (reference sequence). The CDR3 is made up of 15 amino acids. The V gene end was trimmed by 4 bases and the J gene end by 2 bases; junction bases not matched to a gene: 7. Drawing the rest from reference TRBV19 and TRBJ1-1, the complete variable domain is DGGITQSPKYLFRKEGQNVTLSCEQNLNHDAMYWYRQDPGQGLRLIYYSQIVNDFQKGDIAEGYSVSREKKESFPLTVTSAQKNPTAFYLCASSRGQAPNTEAFFGQGTRLTVV.

This clone was counted a few times. The rearrangement joins TRBV7-9 to TRBJ2-3; unclear D gene. CDR1 and CDR2 (germline): SEHNR, FQNEAQ (reference sequence). Trimming took off 1 base at V and 0 bases at J, with 5 bases between the two ends. This CDR3 contains 14 residues. CDR3 DNA sequence: TGTGCCAGCAGCTTAGGGGCTAGCACAGATACGCAGTATTTT. It encodes CASSLGASTDTQYF. The variable domain in full, completed from reference TRBV7-9 and TRBJ2-3, reads DTGVSQNPRHKITKRGQNVTFRCDPISEHNRLYWYRQTLGQGPEFLTYFQNEAQLEKSRLLSDRFSAERPKGSFSTLEIQRTEQGDSAMYLCASSLGASTDTQYFGPGTRLTVL.

Only a few counts were recorded for this clone. The junction differs from germline at one of its ends, possibly a read error. The chain employs TRBV29-1 and TRBJ1-1, with D perhaps matching TRBD1 (5 bases). There are 12 residues in the CDR3. Per the germline V gene, CDR1 is SQVTM and CDR2 is ANQGSEA. The CDR3 sequence is CSGTRMNSEAFF. The CDR3 DNA is TGCAGCGGGACACGCATGAACTCTGAAGCTTTCTTT.

This clone was counted between two and nine times. J is TRBJ1-4 and V is TRBV2, with D maybe TRBD1 (5 bases). The CDR3 extends over 14 amino acids. The V and J ends lost 4 bases and 5 bases respectively, with 11 bases between them. CDR1 is SNHLY, CDR2 FYNNEI, per germline. The CDR3 spells CASSAGTQNEKLFF. CDR3 sequence (DNA): TGTGCCAGCAGTGCCGGGACTCAAAATGAAAAACTGTTTTTT.

The J gene is TRBJ2-3, the V gene TRBV27; 8 bases are a match to TRBD1. With 5 bases clipped from V and 4 bases from J, the junction kept 11 bases outside the gene matches. Germline V gene sequence: CDR1 MNHEY, CDR2 SMNVEV (reference sequence). The CDR3 is 16 residues long. The CDR3 region is CASSPAGQGDADTQYF. CDR3 in DNA: TGTGCCAGCAGTCCCGCCGGACAGGGAGACGCAGATACGCAGTATTTT.

This clone has a handful of counts. V and J are TRBV7-9 and TRBJ1-5; D uncertain. The CDR3 runs 13 residues. V was trimmed by 0 bases and J by 5 bases, leaving 5 bases between them. In germline, CDR1 is SEHNR, CDR2 FQNEAQ (reference sequence). CDR3 amino acids: CASSLARDQPQHF. As DNA, the CDR3 is TGTGCCAGCAGCTTAGCGAGAGATCAGCCCCAGCATTTT.

V usage is TRBV5-1 and J usage is TRBJ2-7; 12 nucleotides align to TRBD1. The CDR3 spans 15 residues. Germline V gene data show CDR1 as SGHRS and CDR2 as YFSETQ. J lost 7 bases, V lost 4 bases, and 9 bases had no gene match. The CDR3 sequence is CASSLEGQGAGEQYF. In nucleotides, the CDR3 is TGCGCCAGCAGCCTAGAGGGACAGGGGGCAGGGGAGCAGTACTTC.

The chain combines TRBV4-2 with TRBJ2-5; 8 bases line up with TRBD2. CDR1 is LGHNA and CDR2 is YNFKEQ in the germline V gene. Trimming cost V 0 bases and J 3 bases; bases outside gene matches: 3. CDR3 length: 15 residues. The CDR3 loop is CASSQELAGEETQYF. DNA of the CDR3: TGTGCCAGCAGCCAAGAGCTAGCGGGCGAAGAGACCCAGTACTTC.

The CDR3: CASSYPPGGQETQYF. The DNA for the CDR3 is TGCGCCAGCAGCTACCCGCCAGGGGGCCAAGAGACCCAGTACTTC. The rearrangement links TRBV5-1 to TRBJ2-5; 7 nucleotides match TRBD1. The ends lost 3 bases at V and 1 base at J; junction bases unmatched: 6. The CDR3 is 15 amino acids. From germline, CDR1 is SGHRS and CDR2 YFSETQ.

This sequence joins TRBV6-6 and TRBJ2-7, with 11 positions matching TRBD2. After removal of 6 bases from V and 3 bases from J, the junction contained 7 bases not matched to a gene. The CDR3 extends over 15 amino acids. CDR1 MNHNY and CDR2 SVGAGI come from the germline V gene (reference sequence). CDR3 DNA sequence: TGTGCCAGCAGATTGTCCGGGACTAGCGGCTACGAGCAGTACTTC. Translating gives CASRLSGTSGYEQYF.

This clone was counted between two and nine times. The V and J genes are TRBV5-6 and TRBJ2-6; no firm D call. Germline CDR1 and CDR2: SGHDT and YYEEEE. The CDR3 contains 16 residues. Trimming shortened V by 4 bases and J by 0 bases, and 11 bases separated the two germline ends. The CDR3 spells CASSVSRLSGANVLTF. The CDR3 coding sequence is TGTGCCAGCAGCGTCTCGAGGCTCTCTGGGGCCAACGTCCTGACTTTC. The whole variable domain, remainder taken from reference TRBV5-6 and TRBJ2-6, is DAGVTQSPTHLIKTRGQQVTLRCSPKSGHDTVSWYQQALGQGPQFIFQYYEEEERQRGNFPDRFSGHQFPNYSSELNVNALLLGDSALYLCASSVSRLSGANVLTFGAGSRLTVL.

This chain links TRBV7-2 with TRBJ2-6; no clear D. This CDR3 region has 18 residues. Per germline, CDR1 SGHTA and CDR2 FQGNSA. Between the trimmed V and J ends, which lost 1 base and 0 bases, there was a span of 13 bases. The CDR3 spells CASSLGQADLSGANVLTF. The CDR3 coding sequence is TGTGCCAGCAGCTTAGGCCAGGCTGACCTCTCTGGGGCCAACGTCCTGACTTTC.

The rearrangement joins TRBV7-2 to TRBJ1-2; D is unresolved. The CDR3 length is 14 residues. Per germline, CDR1 SGHTA and CDR2 FQGNSA. Trimming pared 2 bases from V and 0 bases from J, leaving 7 bases between. The CDR3 here is CASSLQEANYGYTF. The CDR3 DNA reads as TGTGCCAGCAGCTTACAGGAGGCTAACTATGGCTACACCTTC.

This clone has only a few counts. This chain uses TRBV7-9 with TRBJ2-1, with 9 positions matching TRBD1. Germline values: CDR1 SEHNR, CDR2 FQNEAQ (reference sequence). Trimming took 5 bases from V and 1 from J; bases not matched to a gene: 3. This CDR3 region has 15 residues. The CDR3 reads CASSLDRGSYNEQFF. The CDR3 DNA follows: TGTGCCAGCAGCCTCGACAGGGGGTCCTACAATGAGCAGTTCTTC.

The sample holds a few counts of this clone. The rearrangement uses TRBV5-1 and TRBJ2-7; 9 nucleotides align to TRBD1. The CDR3 totals 14 residues. The germline gives CDR1 SGHRS, CDR2 YFSETQ. Trimming at V came to 1 base and at J to 6 bases, leaving 5 bases not matched to a gene. The CDR3: CASSLTGGAGEQYF. CDR3 nucleotide sequence: TGCGCCAGCAGCTTGACAGGGGGCGCGGGCGAGCAGTACTTC.

This sequence joins TRBV19 and TRBJ1-2; TRBD1 agrees at 7 bases. The CDR3 has 16 residues. CDR1 LNHDA and CDR2 SQIVND come from the germline V gene (reference sequence). V gave up 4 bases and J gave up 1 base; unmatched junction bases: 9. CDR3 coding DNA: TGTGCCAGTAGTAAGGGGACAGCCTACCTTAACTATGGCTACACCTTC. Protein: CASSKGTAYLNYGYTF. The entire variable domain, with the rest obtained from reference TRBV19 and TRBJ1-2, is as follows: DGGITQSPKYLFRKEGQNVTLSCEQNLNHDAMYWYRQDPGQGLRLIYYSQIVNDFQKGDIAEGYSVSREKKESFPLTVTSAQKNPTAFYLCASSKGTAYLNYGYTFGSGTRLTVV.

This clone was found a few times. The V and J genes are TRBV4-1 and TRBJ2-7; the match to TRBD1 covers 9 bases. After removal of 4 bases from V and 2 bases from J, the junction contained 0 bases not matched to a gene. Germline CDR1 reads MGHRA; CDR2 reads YSYEKL. The CDR3 has 13 residues. CDR3 nucleotide sequence: TGCGCCAGCAGCCGGGACAGGGCCTACGAGCAGTACTTC. This sequence encodes CASSRDRAYEQYF.

This clone was seen more than once but under ten times. The chain links TRBV30 to TRBJ1-1; TRBD1 is a possible D gene (6 bases). CDR3 length equals 12 residues. Trimming removed 4 bases at V and 6 bases at J, with 12 bases between. Germline CDR1 and CDR2: GTSNPN and SVGIG (reference sequence). CDR3 bases: TGTGCCTGGAAGGTCAGGGGCCCTGAAGCTTTCTTT. Its protein is CAWKVRGPEAFF.

This clone was seen repeatedly, ten times or more. CDR3 loop: CASSLGDSMETQYF. The CDR3 bases are TGTGCCAGCAGCTTAGGTGATAGCATGGAGACCCAGTACTTC. V gene TRBV7-3 combines with J gene TRBJ2-5, with D hard to call. The germline CDR1 and CDR2 sequences are SGHTA and FQGTGA. The length of the CDR3 is 14 residues. Trimming stripped 2 bases from V and 5 bases from J, with 12 bases between.

This clone was seen a few times. This sequence joins TRBV7-2 and TRBJ1-2, with 10 bases that match TRBD1. This CDR3 region has 15 residues. J gave up 3 bases and V 6 bases, and 7 bases lay outside the gene matches. In germline, CDR1 is SGHTA, CDR2 FQGNSA. The CDR3 is CASRRAGTGDYGYTF. The CDR3 nucleotides are TGTGCCAGCAGACGAGCCGGGACAGGGGACTATGGCTACACCTTC.

The chain uses TRBV7-9 and TRBJ2-7, with TRBD1 matching over 11 bases. The last part of the DNA fits TRBJ2-4 better; the J call may be wrong. The germline V gene has CDR1 SEHNR and CDR2 FQNEAQ (reference sequence). The CDR3 sequence is 15 residues long. This CDR3 is CASSLYPGTGGIQYF. In DNA, the CDR3 is TGTGCCAGCAGCTTATACCCCGGGACAGGGGGCATTCAGTACTTC.

This clone has just a few counts. The V call is TRBV7-9, the J call TRBJ1-1; 7 bases fit TRBD1. The CDR3 has 14 amino acids. CDR1 is SEHNR, CDR2 FQNEAQ, per germline (reference sequence). After removal of 3 bases from V and 1 base from J, the junction contained 2 bases not matched to a gene. The CDR3 region has the DNA TGTGCCAGCAGCTTCGGGACAGCGAACACTGAAGCTTTCTTT. Residues: CASSFGTANTEAFF.